This paragraph covers one T cell receptor (beta chain) sequence. This entry belongs to a study of blood T cell repertoires in COVID-19. Study details: Acute and convalescent COVID-19 samples came from the United States, Italy and Spain. Sample material is recorded as cDNA or gDNA derived from T cells, B-cell-depleted T cells, or PBMCs.

The CDR3 consists of 15 residues. Authors' methods: Reference gene primer amplification yielded estimated nucleated cell counts. Produced via immunoSEQ multiplex PCR; TCRdb's table is partial and in-frame only. V, J and clone size were drawn from that table, and D and trimming were deduced from the DNA. The data show tens of thousands of clones, with around 80% seen just once and 16% held by the top ten. The chain carries TRBV21-1 and TRBJ1-2. TRBV21-1 is a listed pseudogene. Sequenced material: peripheral blood. The clonotype comes from a man between 65 and 85 years old with acute or convalescent COVID-19. CDR3 residues: CASRPEGEFNYGYTF. CDR3 DNA sequence: TGTGCCAGCAGACCAGAGGGTGAGTTTAACTATGGCTACACCTTC.